The 8 T cell receptor beta chains given below trace back to one sample, sequenced in a study of CXCR3-negative and CXCR3-positive naive CD8 T cells. These TCRs are of unknown antigen specificity. The libraries of TRB cDNA were prepared using 5' RACE with UMI labels. With the 5' RACE reads reprocessed, TCRdb shows one record per CDR3 protein and no DNA. The sample table sets out over 4,000 distinct CDR3 sequences. Study-wide results and caveats: Higher TRB CDR3 hydrophobicity marked CXCR3-positive naive cells relative to CXCR3-negative naive cells.

The sequencing input was naive CXCR3+ CD8+ T cells from blood. The subset here: CD45RO-CCR7+CD27+CD95- naive CD8+ T cells expressing CXCR3 (TNR3+). These receptors came from a human donor in good health. Some clones in this sample may be carry-over from other donors' samples.

This clonotype registers medium-sized (0.01 to 0.1%) by frequency. V gene TRBV7-8 combines with J gene TRBJ2-3; the D call from TCRdb, TRBD2, cannot be confirmed without DNA. The CDR3 extends over 20 amino acids. The germline CDR1 and CDR2 sequences are SGHVS and FQNEAQ. The CDR3 region is CASSLAVLLAGAGSPDTQYF.

This clonotype is identified as medium-sized from frequency. The chain carries TRBV20-1 and TRBJ2-1; TCRdb gives TRBD2 as the D gene, but with no DNA this cannot be confirmed. CDR1 DFQATT and CDR2 SNEGSKA come from the germline V gene (reference sequence). CDR3 length equals 16 residues. Here the CDR3 reads CSARERDRSSYNEQFF.

The chain has TRBV7-9 and TRBJ2-1; lacking DNA, the TRBD2 call made by TCRdb goes unchecked. Germline-derived CDR1 and CDR2 are SEHNR and FQNEAQ (reference sequence). This CDR3 has 13 amino acids. This chain's CDR3 is CASSRSTSEYQFF.

The chain employs TRBV29-1 and TRBJ2-3. Germline-derived CDR1 and CDR2 are SQVTM and ANQGSEA. This CDR3 contains 14 residues. The CDR3 sequence: CSVALQYGTDTQYF.

According to its frequency, this clonotype is medium-sized. V and J are TRBV29-1 and TRBJ2-1. The CDR3 loop spans 11 amino acids. The germline V gene has CDR1 SQVTM and CDR2 ANQGSEA. CDR3 sequence reads: CSVAFRNEQFF.

The gene calls are TRBV6-6 and TRBJ1-5; TCRdb selects TRBD1, and the lack of DNA leaves this call unchecked. Germline values: CDR1 MNHNY, CDR2 SVGAGI (reference sequence). The CDR3 loop spans 13 amino acids. The CDR3 here is CSSRPLGDQPQHF.

Frequency places this clonotype as medium-sized. This rearrangement joins TRBV19 to TRBJ2-7. This CDR3 has 13 residues. Germline V gives CDR1 LNHDA, CDR2 SQIVND (reference sequence). The CDR3 loop is CASSISAAYEQYF.

This clonotype ranks as medium-sized in terms of frequency. CDR3 in amino acids: CASSQDGGTEAFF. The chain combines TRBV4-1 with TRBJ1-1; TCRdb outputs TRBD1, but without DNA this stays unchecked. Germline-derived CDR1 and CDR2 are MGHRA and YSYEKL. The CDR3 loop spans 13 amino acids.